Listed below are T cell receptor beta chains from one sample, sequenced in a study of early T cells in non-severe SARS-CoV-2 infection. TCRdb called the 5' RACE reads again in MiXCR, with one record for every CDR3 protein. The sample holds about 42,000 distinct CDR3 sequences, roughly 7.1% seen once. The specimen was whole blood. The receptors were sampled from an adult who was a healthcare worker with PCR-confirmed SARS-CoV-2 infection or an uninfected control (not recorded which). Both conserved end residues are part of each CDR3. D genes are given only for firm matches. Clone size is stated in some rows and not others, as once, few, many or a class when expanded.

d_call	v_call	clone_size	j_call	cdr3_length	cdr3_aa	cdr3_nt
NA	TRBV7-8	few	TRBJ1-4	16	CASSLGVTATNEKLFF	TGTGCCAGCAGCTTAGGGGTCACCGCCACTAATGAAAAACTGTTTTTT
NA	TRBV27	NA	TRBJ1-5	12	CASSLLGQPQHF	TGTGCCAGCAGTTTGTTAGGTCAGCCCCAGCATTTT
NA	TRBV7-6	many	TRBJ2-3	14	CASSLIAVPDTQYF	TGTGCCAGCAGCTTAATAGCCGTGCCAGATACGCAGTATTTT
NA	TRBV6-2/TRBV6-3	many	TRBJ2-7	13	CASSYMEFYEQYF	TGTGCCAGCAGTTACATGGAGTTCTACGAGCAGTACTTC
NA	TRBV24-1	NA	TRBJ2-2	15	CATSDQRKNTGELFF	TGTGCCACCAGTGACCAACGGAAGAACACCGGGGAGCTGTTTTTT
NA	TRBV2	NA	TRBJ1-1	11	CASSEAPGAFF	TGTGCCAGCAGTGAAGCCCCGGGAGCTTTCTTT
NA	TRBV4-3	few	TRBJ1-5	14	CASSQETLGQPQHF	TGCGCCAGCAGCCAAGAGACGCTAGGACAGCCCCAGCATTTT
NA	TRBV20-1	many	TRBJ2-3	14	CSAQSDFSTDTQYF	TGCAGTGCTCAGTCAGATTTTAGTACGGATACGCAGTATTTT
TRBD2	TRBV6-5	many	TRBJ2-2	16	CASSPTGTSLPGELFF	TGTGCCAGCAGTCCAACCGGGACTAGCTTACCCGGGGAGCTGTTTTTT
TRBD2	TRBV9	many	TRBJ2-1	16	CASSGGTSGRYNEQFF	TGTGCCAGCAGCGGAGGGACTAGCGGGCGGTACAATGAGCAGTTCTTC
NA	TRBV24-1	NA	TRBJ2-2	13	CATMGVSTGELFF	TGTGCCACCATGGGGGTCTCCACCGGGGAGCTGTTTTTT
NA	TRBV23-1	few	TRBJ2-6	16	CASSPGRAAGANVLTF	TGCGCCAGCAGCCCTGGCAGGGCGGCTGGGGCCAACGTCCTGACTTTC
NA	TRBV12-3/TRBV12-4	many	TRBJ2-1	14	CASSLGGQGNEQFF	TGTGCCAGCAGTTTAGGTGGCCAGGGCAATGAGCAGTTCTTC
TRBD2	TRBV7-8	NA	TRBJ2-3	16	CASSPPGRSGRSAQYF	TGTGCCAGCAGCCCACCCGGGCGAAGCGGGAGGTCGGCGCAGTATTTT
NA	TRBV12-3/TRBV12-4	many	TRBJ1-5	12	CASRDGNQPQHF	TGTGCCAGCAGGGACGGAAATCAGCCCCAGCATTTT
TRBD2	TRBV7-2	many	TRBJ2-3	16	CASSLGSGYPTDTQYF	TGTGCCAGCAGCCTTGGTAGCGGGTACCCCACAGATACGCAGTATTTT
NA	TRBV25-1	many	TRBJ1-1	15	CASSESPTDNTEAFF	TGTGCCAGCAGTGAATCGCCGACAGACAACACTGAAGCTTTCTTT
NA	TRBV5-1	few	TRBJ2-1	13	CASSLEGPNEQFF	TGCGCCAGCAGCTTGGAGGGACCAAATGAGCAGTTCTTC
NA	TRBV4-3	many	TRBJ2-2	14	CASSQDVALGELFF	TGCGCCAGCAGCCAAGATGTGGCTCTCGGGGAGCTGTTTTTT
TRBD1	TRBV30	few	TRBJ1-1	13	CAWSVGGGTEAFF	TGTGCCTGGAGTGTAGGGGGCGGCACTGAAGCTTTCTTT
TRBD1	TRBV7-8	few	TRBJ1-2	13	CASSPQGDYGYTF	TGTGCCAGCAGCCCACAGGGGGACTATGGCTACACCTTC
TRBD2	TRBV7-7	many	TRBJ2-5	14	CASSLTSGGKTQYF	TGTGCTAGCAGCTTAACTAGCGGGGGCAAGACCCAGTACTTC